The subject of this entry is one T cell receptor (beta chain). The entry originates in a study of blood T cells in healthy people across ages. V dropped 4 bases and J dropped 4 bases, with 13 bases sitting between them. The germline CDR1 and CDR2 sequences are LGHDT and YNNKEL (reference sequence). This CDR3 region has 14 residues. No fewer than 6 micrograms of total RNA were isolated from every sample. PCR was performed a second time for about 7 to 11 cycles using a sample-barcoded 5' primer and a J-beta primer mix. MiXCR was run by TCRdb on the 5' RACE reads, yielding one entry per CDR3 protein. This table holds about 1.4 million distinct CDR3 sequences, approximately 60% found once.

This receptor was obtained from a man aged 18 to 30 in good health. The chain combines TRBV3-1 with TRBJ1-2; D is ambiguous. The sequencing input was blood. This CDR3 is CASSRSGSSYGYTF. The CDR3 bases are TGTGCCAGCAGCCGATCGGGGAGTAGCTATGGCTACACCTTC.